The T cell receptor beta chain under discussion was sequenced for a study of B cell selection in AIRE deficiency. The regulatory T cell sort gate was CD4+CD25hiCD127low/negative. Measured with immunoSEQ multiplex PCR; TCRdb has only the in-frame clones, and not every one. Counted here are about 18,000 clones, about 92% occurring once; the ten biggest clones make up 0.85% to 1%. Details on this clone: Antigen unknown.

Broader study findings: Shared Treg sequences had shorter CDR3s, biased toward rearrangements with few non-templated insertions.

CDR1 is LGHNA and CDR2 is YNFKEQ in the germline V gene. V shed 0 bases, J shed 1 base, and the junction held 3 bases outside the gene matches. This CDR3 spans 19 amino acids. The receptor was derived from a human donor in good health. The sample consisted of CD4+CD25+ Tregs sorted from PBMCs. The V and J genes are TRBV4-2 and TRBJ2-6, with 13 bases that match TRBD2. The CDR3 reads CASSQDKGLAGSGANVLTF. In DNA form, the CDR3 reads TGTGCCAGCAGCCAAGATAAGGGACTAGCGGGATCTGGGGCCAACGTCCTGACTTTC.